Listed below are T cell receptor beta chains from one sample, sequenced in a study of neoadjuvant anti-PD-1 for oral cavity cancer. Produced via immunoSEQ multiplex PCR; TCRdb's table is partial and in-frame only. Among 80,000 to 95,000 clones, approximately 80% were seen once, and the ten largest hold around 3.2%. The material was PBMCs, obtained before nivolumab (anti-PD-1) treatment. These receptors came from a person aged 35-79 years with oral cavity squamous cell carcinoma. Both conserved end residues are part of each CDR3. The D gene is left open where the match is weak. For some rows the clone size is stated as once, few or many, or as a class when expanded; others skip it.

.	.	TRBV19	TRBJ2-2	TGTGCCAGTAGTATAGATATCGGGACGGTACCCGGGGAGCTGTTTTTT	CASSIDIGTVPGELFF
.	TRBD1	TRBV4-1	TRBJ1-1	TGCGCCAGCAGCCATGTGGACAGGGCCACTGAAGCTTTCTTT	CASSHVDRATEAFF
once	.	TRBV2	TRBJ2-1	TGTGCCAGCAGTGAAGCGCTTCAAGGCAATGAGCAGTTCTTC	CASSEALQGNEQFF
once	.	TRBV10-3	TRBJ2-1	TGTGCCATCAGTGAGAAGTTGATCGAGCAGTTCTTC	CAISEKLIEQFF
.	.	TRBV6-1	TRBJ2-4	TGTGCCAGCAGGCCTGACTCCTCTGGGAACATTCAGTACTTC	CASRPDSSGNIQYF
.	TRBD2	TRBV10-1	TRBJ2-2	TGCGCCAGCAGTGGGACTAGGGACGGGGAGCTGTTTTTT	CASSGTRDGELFF
.	.	TRBV19	TRBJ2-6	TGTGCCAGTAGACAGGAGTCTGGGGCCAACGTCCTGACTTTC	CASRQESGANVLTF
.	TRBD2	TRBV5-1	TRBJ2-3	TGCGCCAGCAGCCCGAAAACCGGGACTAGCGTAGTTTATACGCAGTATTTT	CASSPKTGTSVVYTQYF
.	TRBD1	TRBV6-1	TRBJ2-7	TGTGCCATCTCCGGGACAGACTTATACGAGCAGTACTTC	CAISGTDLYEQYF
.	.	TRBV27	TRBJ2-1	TGTGCCAGCATTTCAGGGGGGGGTGAGCAGTTCTTC	CASISGGGEQFF
.	.	TRBV19	TRBJ2-2	TGTGCCTGGCAAAGGAGGGGGTCGGGTACCGGGGAGCTGTTTTTT	CAWQRRGSGTGELFF
.	.	TRBV6-5	TRBJ2-1	TGTGCCAGCAGAGAAACTGGAAGCTCCTACAATGAGCAGTTCTTC	CASRETGSSYNEQFF
.	.	TRBV27	TRBJ1-5	TGTGCCAGCAGTCCCCGCGATAGGGGATTCAATCAGCCCCAGCATTTT	CASSPRDRGFNQPQHF
.	.	TRBV27	TRBJ2-6	TGTGCCAGCAGTTTGGCAGGGATCTCCTCTGGGGCCAACGTCCTGACTTTC	CASSLAGISSGANVLTF
.	.	TRBV6-5	TRBJ2-3	TGTGCCAGCAGTTACTCCGGGACAAGCACAGATACGCAGTATTTT	CASSYSGTSTDTQYF
.	TRBD2	TRBV6-6	TRBJ2-1	TGTGCCAGCAGTTACTGGGGGGGGTACAATGAGCAGTTCTTC	CASSYWGGYNEQFF
.	.	TRBV10-1	TRBJ2-3	TGCGCCAGCAGTGAGAGAGGGGTTGGGACAGATACGCAGTATTTT	CASSERGVGTDTQYF
.	TRBD1	TRBV5-1	TRBJ1-4	TGCGCCAGCAGCGGCCAGGGGGCACTACGGGAAAAACTGTTTTTT	CASSGQGALREKLFF
.	TRBD1	TRBV28	TRBJ1-5	TGTGCCAGCACCGAACCCCAGGGGGCGGTGGATTTT	CASTEPQGAVDF
.	.	TRBV6-1	TRBJ2-1	TGTGCCAGCAGGCCCGACAGGACCCCCTACAATGAGCAGTTCTTC	CASRPDRTPYNEQFF
.	.	TRBV6-5	TRBJ2-7	TGTGCCAGCAGTAGGACATCCTCCGGCTCCTACGAGCAGTACTTC	CASSRTSSGSYEQYF
.	.	TRBV6-5	TRBJ1-1	TGTGCCAGCAGTTACGGGCAGGGTTTCACTGAAGCTTTCTTT	CASSYGQGFTEAFF
once	.	TRBV19	TRBJ1-4	TGTGCCAGTAGCAGACTTAATGAAAAACTGTTTTTT	CASSRLNEKLFF
.	.	TRBV5-1	TRBJ1-3	TGCGCCAGCAGCTTGAGGTACGACGGCAGCTCTGGAAACACCATATATTTT	CASSLRYDGSSGNTIYF
.	.	TRBV29-1	TRBJ1-1	TGCAGCGTTAGACCCACGCTGAACACTGAAGCTTTCTTT	CSVRPTLNTEAFF
.	TRBD1	TRBV7-8	TRBJ2-7	TGTGCCAGCAGCTTAGCGGTTGTGGGACAGGCTAACTACGAGCAGTACTTC	CASSLAVVGQANYEQYF
.	.	TRBV6-5	TRBJ2-5	TGTGCCAGCAGAACGGCTGGCGGGATCAGAGAGACCCAGTACTTC	CASRTAGGIRETQYF
.	TRBD1	TRBV5-1	TRBJ2-3	TGCGCCAGCAGCTTGGGGCCAGGGGGTGGCACAGATACGCAGTATTTT	CASSLGPGGGTDTQYF
.	.	TRBV6-1	TRBJ2-4	TGTGCCAGCAGTGATCGCGAAAACATTCAGTACTTC	CASSDRENIQYF
.	.	TRBV28	TRBJ2-7	TGTGCCAGCCAGTTTGGGGCAATTGCCGGGACTTACGAGCAGTACTTC	CASQFGAIAGTYEQYF
.	.	TRBV19	TRBJ1-1	TGTGCCAGTTCAAGGACATCAGACACTGAAGCTTTCTTT	CASSRTSDTEAFF
.	.	TRBV7-6	TRBJ2-5	TGTGCCAGCAGCTATACGGCCCTCTGGGGGGAGACCCAGTACTTC	CASSYTALWGETQYF
.	.	TRBV11-2	TRBJ2-7	TGTGCCAGCAGCGCTTTCCGGGACCCCCCGCAGTACTTC	CASSAFRDPPQYF
.	.	TRBV19	TRBJ2-7	TGTGCCAGTAGGAGGGATAGCGGCGAGCAGTACTTC	CASRRDSGEQYF
.	.	TRBV27	TRBJ2-7	TGTGCCAGCAGCCTCAAAACCTCCTACGAGCAGTACTTC	CASSLKTSYEQYF
.	.	TRBV6-6	TRBJ1-2	TGTGCCAGCAGGGGGGACACGACTTATGGCTACACCTTC	CASRGDTTYGYTF
.	.	TRBV6-1	TRBJ1-2	TGTGCCAGCAGTCCGGCAGGGATGAACTATGGCTACACCTTC	CASSPAGMNYGYTF
.	.	TRBV7-2	TRBJ2-3	TGTGCCAGCAGCTTATGGCGGTCGAGCACAGATACGCAGTATTTT	CASSLWRSSTDTQYF
.	.	TRBV2	TRBJ2-5	TGTGCCAGCAGTGAAGGAGGACAGTACCTAGGAGCCCAGTACTTC	CASSEGGQYLGAQYF
few	TRBD2	TRBV2	TRBJ2-5	TGTGCCAGCAGTGAAGCGGGACTAGCTCAGGAGACCCAGTACTTC	CASSEAGLAQETQYF
.	.	TRBV7-3	TRBJ2-3	TGTGCCAGCAGCTTAACGGGGGAGAGTACAGATACGCAGTATTTT	CASSLTGESTDTQYF
.	TRBD2	TRBV7-6	TRBJ2-3	TGTGCCAGCAGCCCACTAGCGATGGTCTCGACAGATACGCAGTATTTT	CASSPLAMVSTDTQYF